Sequencing of this T cell receptor beta chain was carried out in a study of Graves' ophthalmopathy and Graves' hyperthyroidism. RNA transcripts served as template for amplifying TCR beta CDR3 sequences. First-round RT-PCR with HTBI primers preceded a second-round multiplex PCR. TCRdb passed the multiplex PCR reads through MiXCR, listing each CDR3 protein once. The table records hundreds of thousands of distinct CDR3 sequences, over 15% of them present only once. This clonotype was observed at least ten times. The CDR3 is 13 amino acids. V lost 2 bases and J 3 bases, leaving 10 bases between the germline ends. CDR1 is DFQATT, CDR2 SNEGSKA, per germline (reference sequence). It was from 10 ml of fresh peripheral blood that the PBMCs came.

V usage is TRBV20-1 and J usage is TRBJ2-5; possible D gene TRBD1, 6 bases. The source is a young woman with stable Graves' hyperthyroidism. Sequencing was carried out using peripheral blood. CDR3: CSARQGKEETQYF. CDR3 coding DNA: TGCAGTGCTAGACAGGGGAAGGAAGAGACCCAGTACTTC.